The 29 T cell receptor beta chains given below trace back to one sample, sequenced in a study of read filtering for tumor transcriptome and immune sequencing. The library was built from roughly 400 ng RNA with molecular barcoded adaptors for alpha/delta and beta/gamma chains. Each CDR3 protein is one row after TCRdb ran MiXCR on the reads. The sample lists 50,000 or so distinct CDR3 sequences; approximately 12% were seen once. Sequencing was performed on a population of CD138-negative cells sorted from bone marrow. These TCRs come from a donor at least 40 years old with multiple myeloma.

The CDR3 loop is CASSFRGGNTIYF. Written as DNA, the CDR3 is TGTGCCAGCAGCTTCAGGGGAGGAAACACCATATATTTT. The rearrangement uses TRBV7-9 and TRBJ1-3; possible D gene TRBD1, 6 bases. Between the trimmed V and J ends, which lost 3 bases and 4 bases, there was a span of 7 bases. The CDR3 runs 13 residues. The V gene's germline CDR1 is SEHNR and CDR2 FQNEAQ (reference sequence).

Comment on this clonotype: A far larger clone is one nucleotide away, so this likely arose from a read error. The J gene is TRBJ2-1, the V gene TRBV6-2 or TRBV6-3, with D perhaps TRBD2 (6 bases). This CDR3 has 14 residues. The germline V gene has CDR1 MNHEY and CDR2 SVGEGT. The CDR3 region is CASSRAGRYNKQFF. The CDR3 DNA reads TGTGCCAGCAGCCGGGCGGGACGGTACAATAAGCAGTTCTTC.

At least ten counts were recorded for this clonotype. As DNA, the CDR3 is TGTGCCAGCAGCTTCCAACACAGCATGAACACTGAAGCTTTCTTT. Its translation is CASSFQHSMNTEAFF. The V call is TRBV11-3, the J call TRBJ1-1, with D hard to call. Germline-derived CDR1 and CDR2 are SGHNT and YENEEA. Trimming shortened V by 3 bases and J by 0 bases, and 11 bases separated the two germline ends. This CDR3 contains 15 residues.

This clonotype was counted ten times or more. This could be a read error, since a much larger clone is one nucleotide away. The rearrangement links TRBV6-1 to TRBJ2-1; tentative D call: TRBD2 (5 bases). The V gene's germline CDR1 is MNHNS and CDR2 SASEGT. The CDR3 is made up of 13 amino acids. CDR3 DNA sequence: TGTGCCAGCATGACGGGATCGTCCAATGGGCAGTTCTTC. Protein product: CASMTGSSNGQFF.

This clonotype has ten or more counts. The rearrangement links TRBV4-1 to TRBJ1-1, with 8 bases lining up with TRBD1. Germline CDR1 MGHRA, CDR2 YSYEKL. Trimming took 3 bases from V and 1 from J; bases not matched to a gene: 7. The CDR3 contains 16 residues. CDR3 sequence (DNA): TGCGCCAGCAGCCATTTCGCCGGGACAGGGAACACTGAAGCTTTCTTT. It is translated as CASSHFAGTGNTEAFF.

Ten or more counts support this clonotype. The J gene is TRBJ2-3, the V gene TRBV6-2 or TRBV6-3, with 13 bases lining up with TRBD2. The V segment lost 7 bases and the J segment 4 bases; nucleotides outside the gene matches: 8. This CDR3 is built from 16 residues. Germline-derived CDR1 and CDR2 are MNHEY and SVGEGT. The DNA for the CDR3 is TGTGCCAGCACCAAACTAGCGGGAGGGCCGGCAGATACGCAGTATTTT. Translation gives CASTKLAGGPADTQYF.

This clonotype rates as medium-sized. The chain has TRBV6-5 and TRBJ2-1; 8 bases agree with TRBD2. This CDR3 has 16 residues. V dropped 5 bases and J dropped 0; count of bases not matched to a gene: 6. Germline-derived CDR1 and CDR2 are MNHEY and SVGAGI. CDR3 bases: TGTGCCAGCAGTCTTAGCGGGACCTTCTCCTACAATGAGCAGTTCTTC. It yields the protein CASSLSGTFSYNEQFF.

This clonotype was seen at least ten times. The chain uses TRBV19 and TRBJ1-5, with D possibly TRBD1 on 6 matching bases. Looked up from germline, CDR1 is LNHDA and CDR2 is SQIVND (reference sequence). This CDR3 has 17 residues. V was shortened by 3 bases and J by 0 bases, with 15 bases between the two germline ends. Here the CDR3 reads CASSITGTPGSNQPQHF. The DNA for the CDR3 is TGTGCCAGTAGTATCACCGGGACACCAGGTAGCAATCAGCCCCAGCATTTT.

This clonotype was observed at least ten times. The chain uses TRBV10-3 and TRBJ1-2; tentatively, D is TRBD1 (5 bases). V lost 4 bases, J lost 0 bases, and 12 bases lay in between. Germline V gene data show CDR1 as ENHRY and CDR2 as SYGVKD. This CDR3 region has 15 residues. The CDR3 nucleotides read TGTGCCATCAGTGGCCGGGACGGAACTAACTATGGCTACACCTTC. Translation: CAISGRDGTNYGYTF.

The V call is TRBV4-2, the J call TRBJ1-5, with a tentative D call TRBD1 (5 bases). Between the trimmed V and J ends, which lost 2 bases and 8 bases, there was a span of 16 bases. CDR3 length: 15 residues. The germline CDR1 and CDR2 sequences are LGHNA and YNFKEQ. The CDR3 region has the DNA TGTGCCAGCAGCCAACGAATGGGGCGAGAAAAGCCCCAGCATTTT. Encoded protein: CASSQRMGREKPQHF.

This clonotype occurred many times. The CDR3 region has the DNA TGTGCCACGGGCGGGACGGACCCCTCTGGGGCCAACGTCCTGACTTTC. It yields the protein CATGGTDPSGANVLTF. This sequence joins TRBV24-1 and TRBJ2-6; D may be TRBD2 (6 bases). Trimming pared 10 bases from V and 0 bases from J, leaving 15 bases between. The CDR3 sequence is 16 residues long. The V gene's germline CDR1 is KGHDR and CDR2 SFDVKD.

This clonotype came up many times. The J gene is TRBJ2-7, the V gene TRBV10-3; no firm D call. The germline V gene has CDR1 ENHRY and CDR2 SYGVKD. The CDR3 has 14 amino acids. Trimming left V 0 bases short and J 3 bases short, with 9 bases between. The DNA of the CDR3 is TGTGCCATCAGTGAGTCGGGAACCTACTACGAGCAGTACTTC. Its translation is CAISESGTYYEQYF.

The sample holds many counts of this clonotype. A much larger clonotype is one base distant, so this may be a read error. This chain links TRBV7-2 with TRBJ2-1, with D possibly TRBD2 on 6 matching bases. This CDR3 comprises 14 residues. The germline gives CDR1 SGHTA, CDR2 FQGNSA. The DNA for the CDR3 is TGTGCCAGCAGCTTAGCTAGCGGAAACAATGGGCAGTTCTTC. Translating it yields CASSLASGNNGQFF.

This clonotype was detected ten times or more. The chain recombines TRBV7-2 with TRBJ1-4; D is perhaps TRBD1 (5 bases). Per the germline V gene, CDR1 is SGHTA and CDR2 is FQGNSA. The CDR3 totals 13 residues. V gave up 4 bases and J gave up 5 bases, with 8 bases separating them. The CDR3 coding sequence is TGTGCCAGCAGCTCCCCAGGGAATGAAAAACTGTTTTTT. Translation gives CASSSPGNEKLFF. Full variable domain (missing parts from reference TRBV7-2 and TRBJ1-4): GAGVSQSPSNKVTEKGKDVELRCDPISGHTALYWYRQSLGQGLEFLIYFQGNSAPDKSGLPSDRFSAERTGGSVSTLTIQRTQQEDSAVYLCASSSPGNEKLFFGSGTQLSVL.

The table lists this clonotype with many counts. This chain joins TRBV7-9 and TRBJ2-5; 7 bases match TRBD1. The CDR3 extends over 14 amino acids. Trimming took 6 bases from V and 3 from J; bases not matched to a gene: 7. The germline gives CDR1 SEHNR, CDR2 FQNEAQ (reference sequence). Here the CDR3 reads CASSIGQAEETQYF. CDR3 nucleotide sequence: TGTGCCAGCAGTATCGGACAGGCAGAAGAGACCCAGTACTTC.

This clonotype was observed at least ten times. The chain has TRBV9 and TRBJ2-7; TRBD1 matches at 9 bases. This CDR3 region has 14 residues. Germline CDR1 reads SGDLS; CDR2 reads YYNGEE. The J segment lost 9 bases and the V segment lost 0 bases, leaving 7 bases of the junction unmatched. The CDR3 DNA follows: TGTGCCAGCAGCGTAGGGGACAGGGATCATCGGCAGTACTTC. Amino acids: CASSVGDRDHRQYF.

The chain joins TRBV6-5 to TRBJ2-5; D is ambiguous. CDR1 and CDR2 (germline): MNHEY, SVGAGI. This CDR3 has 12 amino acids. The V gene lost 11 bases and the J gene lost 8 bases, with 18 bases spanning the gap. CDR3 DNA: TGTGCCGCGAGGACGGTGCTAGGAACCCAGTACTTC. Translating gives CAARTVLGTQYF.

At least ten counts were recorded for this clonotype. V is TRBV18 and J is TRBJ2-1; 7 bases map to TRBD1. The J segment lost 5 bases and the V segment lost 6 bases, leaving 13 bases of the junction unmatched. The germline V gene encodes CDR1 KGHSH and CDR2 LQKENI. The CDR3 is 16 residues long. The CDR3 nucleotides read TGTGCCAGCTCCCCTCCAGCCGGGACAGAGAACAATGAGCAGTTCTTC. Protein: CASSPPAGTENNEQFF. Full variable domain (outside the CDR3, taken from reference TRBV18 and TRBJ2-1): NAGVMQNPRHLVRRRGQEARLRCSPMKGHSHVYWYRQLPEEGLKFMVYLQKENIIDESGMPKERFSAEFPKEGPSILRIQQVVRGDSAAYFCASSPPAGTENNEQFFGPGTRLTVL.

This clonotype showed up just a few times. Given a much more abundant clone one base away, this may be a read error. The J gene is TRBJ1-1, the V gene TRBV7-9; D is uncertain. The length of the CDR3 is 13 residues. Germline CDR1 reads SEHNR; CDR2 reads FQNEAQ (reference sequence). Trimming took 5 bases from V and 4 from J, leaving 11 bases between them. CDR3 in DNA: TGTGCCAGCAGCCCCTTCATGAGCACTGAAGCTTTCTTT. Translating it yields CASSPFMSTEAFF.

As concerns this clonotype: A far larger clone lies a single base away; this is likely a read error. V gene TRBV4-2 combines with J gene TRBJ2-1, with 7 bases aligning to TRBD2. Trimming at V came to 5 bases and at J to 14 bases, leaving 18 bases not matched to a gene. CDR1 and CDR2 (germline): LGHNA, YNFKEQ. This CDR3 has 15 amino acids. The CDR3 DNA sequence: TGTGCCAGCAGCTTCTTGAAGCTACCGGGAGGCTACGAGTTCTTC. It specifies CASSFLKLPGGYEFF.

This clonotype appeared a few times. At one end, the junction sequence differs from germline, possibly due to a read error. The chain is built from TRBV6-5 and TRBJ2-2, with 8 bases fitting TRBD2. The CDR3 loop spans 15 amino acids. Germline CDR1 and CDR2: MNHEY and SVGAGI. The CDR3 nucleotides read TGTGCCAGCAGAATAAGCGGGAGTAACACCGGGGGGCTGTTTTTT. Protein sequence: CASRISGSNTGGLFF.

In this sample, this clonotype turned up a few times. It may be a read error: a sequence one base away is much more abundant. Here the CDR3 omits its conserved ending phenylalanine or tryptophan, so a read error is the likely source. This rearrangement joins TRBV6-2 or TRBV6-3 to TRBJ2-2, with 8 positions matching TRBD1. Trimming took 5 bases from V and 7 from J; bases not matched to a gene: 15. The CDR3 sequence is 17 residues long. Germline lookup yields CDR1 MNHEY and CDR2 SVGEGT. The CDR3 DNA follows: TGTGCCAGCAGTCCCCGGGGCAGGGGGCGTCAAGGCGGGGAGCTGTTTGTT. Translation gives CASSPRGRGRQGGELFV.

This clonotype was detected ten times or more. This chain uses TRBV4-1 with TRBJ2-7; TRBD2 agrees at 7 bases. Trimming at V came to 2 bases and at J to 6 bases, leaving 10 bases not matched to a gene. CDR1 MGHRA and CDR2 YSYEKL come from the germline V gene. The CDR3 is 15 residues long. In DNA form, the CDR3 reads TGCGCCAGCAGCCAACAGGACGGGACTATGGTCGAGCAGTACTTC. Protein: CASSQQDGTMVEQYF.

The V call is TRBV7-2, the J call TRBJ2-4; 7 bases align to TRBD2. This CDR3 spans 17 amino acids. J was trimmed by 0 bases and V by 1 base; bases with no gene match: 6. Per the germline V gene, CDR1 is SGHTA and CDR2 is FQGNSA. The CDR3 DNA follows: TGTGCCAGCAGCTTAGACGCTAGCGGTCTAGCCAAAAACATTCAGTACTTC. Amino acid sequence: CASSLDASGLAKNIQYF.

This clonotype was seen ten or more times. CDR3 coding DNA: TGTGCCAGCAGTCCCCAGAGTGGAAATCAGCCCCAGCATTTT. Translated: CASSPQSGNQPQHF. The rearrangement uses TRBV12-3 or TRBV12-4 and TRBJ1-5; D call uncertain. The CDR3 extends over 14 amino acids. V was cut by 5 bases and J by 4 bases, with 12 bases left in between.

This clonotype was seen at least ten times. The V and J genes are TRBV11-1 and TRBJ2-5, with 13 bases aligning to TRBD2. This CDR3 has 16 amino acids. Germline loops: CDR1 SGHAT, CDR2 FQDESV (reference sequence). With 3 bases clipped from V and 4 bases from J, the junction kept 5 bases outside the gene matches. The CDR3 nucleotides are TGTGCCAGCAGCTTCAGGGGGACTAGCGGGACAGAGACCCAGTACTTC. Translated: CASSFRGTSGTETQYF.

This clonotype was recorded at least ten times. This chain joins TRBV18 and TRBJ1-1; D is perhaps TRBD1 (5 bases). The CDR3 contains 14 residues. Trimming removed 8 bases at V and 1 base at J, with 14 bases between. The germline gives CDR1 KGHSH, CDR2 LQKENI. Here the CDR3 DNA reads TGTGCCAGCAGAGAGGGACTTTCGAACACTGAAGCTTTCTTT. This encodes CASREGLSNTEAFF.

This clonotype was observed at least ten times. V is TRBV11-2 and J is TRBJ2-1; 11 nucleotides align to TRBD2. The germline V gene has CDR1 SGHAT and CDR2 FQNNGV. The length of the CDR3 is 15 residues. J was trimmed by 3 bases and V by 3 bases; bases with no gene match: 1. The CDR3 DNA is TGTGCCAGCAGCTTGACTAGCGGGATCTACAATGAGCAGTTCTTC. It encodes CASSLTSGIYNEQFF.

The table lists this clonotype with many counts. The CDR3, as DNA: TGTGCCAGTAGCCGGACTAGCGGGGGAGGTAACTCCTACAATGAGCAGTTCTTC. Protein: CASSRTSGGGNSYNEQFF. The V gene is TRBV19, the J gene TRBJ2-1; 13 bases map to TRBD2. V shed 6 bases and J 0 bases; nucleotides not matched to a gene: 8. There are 18 residues in the CDR3. Germline CDR1 and CDR2: LNHDA and SQIVND (reference sequence). Drawing the rest from reference TRBV19 and TRBJ2-1, the complete variable domain is DGGITQSPKYLFRKEGQNVTLSCEQNLNHDAMYWYRQDPGQGLRLIYYSQIVNDFQKGDIAEGYSVSREKKESFPLTVTSAQKNPTAFYLCASSRTSGGGNSYNEQFFGPGTRLTVL.